This entry features one T cell receptor beta chain sequence. The data belong to a study of blood T cell repertoires in COVID-19. The CDR3 runs to 14 residues. The ends were cut back, 5 bases at V and 2 bases at J, with 12 bases in the middle. Germline CDR1 reads MNHNY; CDR2 reads SVGAGI (reference sequence). Sequencing was performed with immunoSEQ multiplex PCR; in TCRdb, only in-frame clones are kept and a portion is missing. The table lists 75,000 to 100,000 clones, about 88% of them singletons. This receptor was identified in a woman aged 80 or older with acute or convalescent COVID-19. Input material: peripheral blood. The chain uses TRBV6-6 and TRBJ1-2; D call uncertain. The chain's CDR3 is CASSSPALNYGYTF. Here the CDR3 DNA reads TGTGCCAGCAGTAGCCCCGCGTTGAACTATGGCTACACCTTC.